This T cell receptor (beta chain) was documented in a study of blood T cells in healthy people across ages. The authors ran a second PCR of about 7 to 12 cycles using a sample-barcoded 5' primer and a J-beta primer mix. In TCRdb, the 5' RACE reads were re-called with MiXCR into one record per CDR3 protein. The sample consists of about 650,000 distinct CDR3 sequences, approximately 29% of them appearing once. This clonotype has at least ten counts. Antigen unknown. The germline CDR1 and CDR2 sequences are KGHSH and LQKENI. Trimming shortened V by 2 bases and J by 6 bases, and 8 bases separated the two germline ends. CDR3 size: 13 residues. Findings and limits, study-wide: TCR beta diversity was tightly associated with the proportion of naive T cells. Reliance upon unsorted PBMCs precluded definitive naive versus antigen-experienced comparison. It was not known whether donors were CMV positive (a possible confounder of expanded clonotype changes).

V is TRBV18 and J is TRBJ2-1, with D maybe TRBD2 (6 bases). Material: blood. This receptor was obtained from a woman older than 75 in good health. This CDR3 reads CASSPGTSNEQFF. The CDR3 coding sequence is TGTGCCAGCTCACCAGGGACTTCCAATGAGCAGTTCTTC.